The clone carrying this T cell receptor beta chain has more than one count but fewer than ten. These data belong to a study of T-cell reconstitution after alpha-beta-depleted transplantation in children. Per germline, CDR1 DFQATT and CDR2 SNEGSKA (reference sequence). V gave up 0 bases and J gave up 5 bases, with 10 bases separating them. The CDR3 extends over 14 amino acids. This sample's TCRbeta library carried unique molecular identifier barcodes. Via MiXCR, TCRdb re-called the PCR reads, giving one row per CDR3 protein. The repertoire has more than 500,000 distinct CDR3 sequences, about an eighth of them found once; the top ten carry 12% to 15%.

The chain has TRBV20-1 and TRBJ2-2, with a weak D call TRBD2 (5 bases). This receptor was identified in a female patient aged 2-10 years who had a stem cell transplant for aplastic anemia, so the T cells may come from the graft donor. The sample in question was PBMCs, mostly from graft donor cells, obtained 180 days after TCRalphabeta/CD19-depleted stem cell transplant. CDR3 region: CSARDPGSTGELFF. Written as DNA, the CDR3 is TGCAGTGCTAGAGATCCGGGGTCGACCGGGGAGCTGTTTTTT.